A selection of T cell receptor beta chains follows, all from one sample in a study of human T cells and chemical hapten exposure. TCRdb fed the RACE reads into MiXCR, producing one record per CDR3 protein. The repertoire consists of 360,000 or so distinct CDR3 sequences, with roughly 6.3% occurring once and the leading ten covering under 7%. The sample in question was whole blood, obtained in connection with sensitization to the hapten diphenylcyclopropenone (DPC). The source of these receptors is a woman younger than 30 with alopecia areata. Some clones in this sample may be carry-over from other donors' samples. Each CDR3 is given with its conserved first and last residue. The order of the fields is V gene, CDR3 length, J gene, D gene, clone size, CDR3 DNA, CDR3 protein. The D gene is left open where the match is weak. Clone sizes are given selectively: once, few, many, or a class where the clone is expanded.

v_gene: TRBV27; len: 16; j_gene: TRBJ1-6; d_gene: .; abundance: many; CDR3nt: TGTGCCACCAGACGGGACTCGAGCTCCTATAATTCACCCCTCCACTTT; CDR3aa: CATRRDSSSYNSPLHF
v_gene: TRBV7-2; len: 16; j_gene: TRBJ1-6; d_gene: TRBD1; abundance: .; CDR3nt: TGTGCCAGCAGCTTAGTCGCAGGGGGCATGGGCTCACCCCTCCACTTT; CDR3aa: CASSLVAGGMGSPLHF
v_gene: TRBV6-5; len: 16; j_gene: TRBJ2-3; d_gene: .; abundance: .; CDR3nt: TGTGCCAGCAGTTCACCTCGTTCAGCTAGCACAGATACGCAGTATTTT; CDR3aa: CASSSPRSASTDTQYF
v_gene: TRBV9; len: 14; j_gene: TRBJ2-7; d_gene: TRBD1; abundance: .; CDR3nt: TGTGCCAGCAGCGTAATGGACAGGGGGGACGAGCAGTACTTC; CDR3aa: CASSVMDRGDEQYF
v_gene: TRBV4-3; len: 17; j_gene: TRBJ2-1; d_gene: TRBD1; abundance: many; CDR3nt: TGCGCCAGCAGCCAAGTGGGGCCCGGACAGGTCCAGGGGGAGCAGTTCTTC; CDR3aa: CASSQVGPGQVQGEQFF
v_gene: TRBV7-3; len: 13; j_gene: TRBJ1-6; d_gene: TRBD1; abundance: many; CDR3nt: TGTGCCAGCAGCACGGACAGGGGATCACCCCTCCACTTT; CDR3aa: CASSTDRGSPLHF
v_gene: TRBV9; len: 14; j_gene: TRBJ1-4; d_gene: .; abundance: many; CDR3nt: TGTGCCAGCAGCGTAGACAGTAACGGTGAAAAACTGTTTTTT; CDR3aa: CASSVDSNGEKLFF
v_gene: TRBV12-3/TRBV12-4; len: 15; j_gene: TRBJ2-3; d_gene: TRBD1; abundance: few; CDR3nt: TGTGCCAGCAGTTCAGGGGGACAGGGAACAGATACGCAGTATTTT; CDR3aa: CASSSGGQGTDTQYF
v_gene: TRBV10-3; len: 18; j_gene: TRBJ1-3; d_gene: .; abundance: .; CDR3nt: TGTGCCATCAGTGAAAAAAGGCAGACATACTCCACTGGAAACACCATATATTTT; CDR3aa: CAISEKRQTYSTGNTIYF
v_gene: TRBV20-1; len: 16; j_gene: TRBJ2-1; d_gene: .; abundance: .; CDR3nt: TGCAGTGCTACCAAAGTCGGGACTTACGCCTACAATGAGCAGTTCTTC; CDR3aa: CSATKVGTYAYNEQFF
v_gene: TRBV7-2; len: 15; j_gene: TRBJ2-2; d_gene: .; abundance: many; CDR3nt: TGTGCCAGCAGCTTAAGTGGGGGGGCCCCCGGGGAGCTGTTTTTT; CDR3aa: CASSLSGGAPGELFF
v_gene: TRBV5-1; len: 11; j_gene: TRBJ1-1; d_gene: .; abundance: many; CDR3nt: TGTGCCAGCAGCTTGGACAGTGAAGCTTTCTTT; CDR3aa: CASSLDSEAFF
v_gene: TRBV6-1; len: 14; j_gene: TRBJ2-7; d_gene: .; abundance: many; CDR3nt: TGTGCCAGTCAGAGGGAGGGGGCTTTCTACGAGCAGTACTTC; CDR3aa: CASQREGAFYEQYF
v_gene: TRBV7-9; len: 14; j_gene: TRBJ2-5; d_gene: .; abundance: few; CDR3nt: TGTGCCAGCAGCCCCATCGTCTTAGGCGAGACCCAGTACTTC; CDR3aa: CASSPIVLGETQYF
v_gene: TRBV5-1; len: 13; j_gene: TRBJ1-1; d_gene: .; abundance: .; CDR3nt: TGCGCCAGCAGCTTGGATCAGGGGCCTGAAGCTTTCTTT; CDR3aa: CASSLDQGPEAFF
v_gene: TRBV3-1; len: 13; j_gene: TRBJ2-2; d_gene: .; abundance: few; CDR3nt: TGTGCCAGCAGCCAACAGGGGACCGGGGAGCTGTTTTTT; CDR3aa: CASSQQGTGELFF
v_gene: TRBV12-5; len: 11; j_gene: TRBJ1-2; d_gene: .; abundance: many; CDR3nt: TGTGCTAGTGGGTCACAGGATATCTACACCTTC; CDR3aa: CASGSQDIYTF
v_gene: TRBV9; len: 16; j_gene: TRBJ2-6; d_gene: .; abundance: many; CDR3nt: TGTGCCAGCAGCGACACAGGAGACTCTGGGGCCAACGTCCTGACTTTC; CDR3aa: CASSDTGDSGANVLTF
v_gene: TRBV29-1; len: 14; j_gene: TRBJ1-3; d_gene: .; abundance: many; CDR3nt: TGCAGCGTTGGGGTAACGGGAAAGGGAAACACCATATATTTT; CDR3aa: CSVGVTGKGNTIYF
v_gene: TRBV10-3; len: 14; j_gene: TRBJ1-5; d_gene: .; abundance: few; CDR3nt: TGTGCCATCAGCGGAGGGGTTCTTCAGCAGCCCCAGCATTTT; CDR3aa: CAISGGVLQQPQHF
v_gene: TRBV6-2/TRBV6-3; len: 18; j_gene: TRBJ2-3; d_gene: .; abundance: few; CDR3nt: TGTGCCAGCAGTTACAGGAAATTATCAGTTTCGGCGAAAGATACGCAGTATTTT; CDR3aa: CASSYRKLSVSAKDTQYF
v_gene: TRBV5-1; len: 14; j_gene: TRBJ1-3; d_gene: .; abundance: .; CDR3nt: TGCGCCAGCAGTGAGGAATTATCTGGAAACACCATATATTTT; CDR3aa: CASSEELSGNTIYF
v_gene: TRBV12-3/TRBV12-4; len: 18; j_gene: TRBJ2-3; d_gene: TRBD2; abundance: .; CDR3nt: TGTGCCAGCAGTTTAACCACTAGCGATTCCTCTAGCACAGATACGCAGTATTTT; CDR3aa: CASSLTTSDSSSTDTQYF